These 25 T cell receptor beta chains were sequenced from one sample in a study of long-term antiretroviral therapy in people with HIV (dated by TCRdb to between 2022 and 2023). The immunoSEQ hsTCRB v3.0 assay was used at survey level resolution to sequence the TRB variable region. In TCRdb, the immuneACCESS table is reduced to in-frame sequences with V and J assigned. These tables do not hold every clone; where another copy was compared, an unresolved V gene accounts for under half, and the others remain unexplained. In all, the sample holds 25,000 to 35,000 clones, and more than 70% of those were seen once. Clones ranked in the top ten supply about 10% of the sample. This material consisted of unsorted PBMCs, taken 1.5 years before starting antiretroviral therapy. These receptor sequences come from a man between 18 and 35 years old with HIV.

This chain links TRBV4-3 with TRBJ1-2; D not certain. This CDR3 spans 14 amino acids. Germline CDR1 is LGHNA and CDR2 is YSLEER. The V gene lost 4 bases and the J gene lost 8 bases, with 17 bases spanning the gap. CDR3 loop: CASSLHGDRGGYTF. For the CDR3, the DNA is TGCGCCAGCAGCCTACACGGCGACCGAGGGGGCTACACCTTC.

V usage is TRBV27 and J usage is TRBJ2-3, with 8 positions matching TRBD2. Germline V lookup: CDR1 MNHEY, CDR2 SMNVEV (reference sequence). With V trimmed by 5 bases and J by 0 bases, 16 bases remained unmatched. The length of the CDR3 is 19 residues. CDR3 sequence: CASSIGRVGAGRSTDTQYF. The CDR3 DNA follows: TGTGCCAGCAGTATCGGGAGGGTCGGGGCAGGACGAAGCACAGATACGCAGTATTTT.

The CDR3 protein is CASSQDRGHGYTF. CDR3 nucleotides: TGTGCCAGCAGTCAGGACAGGGGGCATGGCTACACCTTC. This sequence joins TRBV7-9 and TRBJ1-2, with 11 bases aligning to TRBD1. With V trimmed by 6 bases and J by 6 bases, 3 bases remained unmatched. CDR1 SEHNR and CDR2 FQNEAQ come from the germline V gene (reference sequence). The CDR3 has 13 residues.

A word on this clone: A read error may produce the germline difference seen at one junction end. The chain combines TRBV4-2 with TRBJ2-5; 12 positions agree with TRBD2. Germline CDR1 is LGHNA and CDR2 is YNFKEQ. There are 18 residues in the CDR3. The CDR3 is CTSSPTAPASGGEETQYF. Here the CDR3 DNA reads TGTACCAGCAGCCCCACAGCGCCAGCTAGCGGGGGGGAAGAGACCCAGTACTTC.

CDR3 protein: CAWSVGAGGDNEQFF. The DNA of the CDR3 is TGTGCCTGGAGTGTAGGAGCGGGGGGTGACAATGAGCAGTTCTTC. The chain recombines TRBV30 with TRBJ2-1; 9 bases agree with TRBD2. Trimming removed 0 bases from V and 5 bases from J; junction bases left unmatched: 5. The CDR3 length is 15 residues. CDR1 GTSNPN and CDR2 SVGIG come from the germline V gene (reference sequence).

The chain carries TRBV5-1 and TRBJ1-5; D remains unclear. Trimming cost V 0 bases and J 0 bases, with 7 bases left between them. Germline CDR1 SGHRS, CDR2 YFSETQ. This CDR3 contains 15 residues. As DNA, the CDR3 is TGCGCCAGCAGCTTGGGGTACAATAGCAATCAGCCCCAGCATTTT. Its protein product is CASSLGYNSNQPQHF.

J is TRBJ2-1 and V is TRBV27, with D uncertain. Germline V lookup: CDR1 MNHEY, CDR2 SMNVEV (reference sequence). The V and J ends lost 6 bases and 5 bases respectively, with 8 bases between them. The CDR3 loop spans 12 amino acids. The CDR3 nucleotides read TGTGCCAGCAGCGCCTACCACAATGAGCAGTTCTTC. It translates to CASSAYHNEQFF.

The table lists this clone with a count of one. The CDR3 DNA is TGTGCCAGCAAGCGGGAGCTAGACGAGCAGTACTTC. Translation gives CASKRELDEQYF. The gene calls are TRBV6-5 and TRBJ2-7; the match to TRBD2 covers 8 bases. V lost 7 bases, J lost 5 bases, and 4 bases stayed unmatched. Germline V lookup: CDR1 MNHEY, CDR2 SVGAGI. This CDR3 has 12 amino acids.

This clone was seen a single time. The rearrangement links TRBV25-1 to TRBJ2-1; 10 bases fit TRBD1. The V gene end was trimmed by 3 bases and the J gene end by 7 bases; junction bases not matched to a gene: 9. Germline V gene data show CDR1 as MGHDK and CDR2 as SYGVNS. This CDR3 comprises 16 residues. The CDR3 nucleotides read TGTGCCAGCAGTGAGGATCCGGGGACAGGGGTGAATGAGCAGTTCTTC. Amino acids: CASSEDPGTGVNEQFF. Full variable domain (rest looked up from reference TRBV25-1 and TRBJ2-1): EADIYQTPRYLVIGTGKKITLECSQTMGHDKMYWYQQDPGMELHLIHYSYGVNSTEKGDLSSESTVSRIRTEHFPLTLESARPSHTSQYLCASSEDPGTGVNEQFFGPGTRLTVL.

The rearrangement uses TRBV11-2 and TRBJ2-7; D ambiguous. The CDR3 contains 11 residues. The germline V gene encodes CDR1 SGHAT and CDR2 FQNNGV. V lost 6 bases, J lost 1 base, and 4 bases lay in between. Written as DNA, the CDR3 is TGTGCCAGCAGAAGATCCTACGAGCAGTACTTC. Its protein product is CASRRSYEQYF.

This chain uses TRBV30 with TRBJ2-2; 7 bases map to TRBD2. In germline, CDR1 is GTSNPN, CDR2 SVGIG (reference sequence). The CDR3 has 14 amino acids. Trimming at V came to 4 bases and at J to 6 bases, leaving 8 bases not matched to a gene. CDR3 DNA: TGTGCCTGGAAAAGGCGGGAGTGGTCCGGGGAGCTGTTTTTT. Translated, it gives CAWKRREWSGELFF.

The chain links TRBV2 to TRBJ2-7; TRBD2 might be the D (5 bases). The V end lost 8 bases, the J end lost 1 base, and 12 bases lay between the germline ends. Germline V gene sequence: CDR1 SNHLY, CDR2 FYNNEI. The CDR3 spans 13 residues. CDR3 nucleotides: TGTGCCAGCCATGGGCTAGCTTCCTACGAGCAGTACTTC. Amino acid sequence: CASHGLASYEQYF.

The chain is built from TRBV19 and TRBJ2-5, with D perhaps assigned TRBD1 or TRBD2 (5 bases each). Trimming removed 7 bases from V and 1 base from J, with 10 bases in between. Germline-derived CDR1 and CDR2 are LNHDA and SQIVND (reference sequence). The CDR3 extends over 13 amino acids. DNA for the CDR3: TGTGCCAGTAACGCCGGGACCCAAGAGACCCAGTACTTC. Its translation is CASNAGTQETQYF.

The rearrangement joins TRBV7-2 to TRBJ1-2, with TRBD1 identical over 7 bases. V lost 5 bases to trimming and J lost 8 bases; unmatched junction nucleotides: 5. The germline CDR1 and CDR2 sequences are SGHTA and FQGNSA. This CDR3 comprises 12 residues. The CDR3 DNA sequence: TGTGCCAGCAGCCCCGACAGGGTGGGCTACACCTTC. Its translation: CASSPDRVGYTF.

The rearrangement uses TRBV10-3 and TRBJ2-5, with D possibly being TRBD1 (5 bases). Germline CDR1 reads ENHRY; CDR2 reads SYGVKD. V lost 8 bases, J lost 1 base, and 14 bases lay in between. The length of the CDR3 is 14 residues. This CDR3 reads CAIFDSRGQETQYF. The CDR3 DNA reads TGTGCCATCTTCGATTCAAGGGGCCAAGAGACCCAGTACTTC.

V is TRBV10-1 and J is TRBJ2-7; D is possibly TRBD1 or TRBD2 (5 bases each). The CDR3 length is 12 residues. The ends were cut back, 8 bases at V and 5 bases at J, with 13 bases in the middle. Germline V CDR1 and CDR2: WNHNN, SYGVQD (reference sequence). CDR3: CASSKGTHEQYF. Written as DNA, the CDR3 is TGCGCCAGCTCCAAGGGGACCCACGAGCAGTACTTC.

Only a few counts were recorded for this clone. In DNA form, the CDR3 reads TGTGCCAGCAGTTACGGGGTGGGGACCGGGGAGCTGTTTTTT. It specifies CASSYGVGTGELFF. The genes are TRBV6-6 and TRBJ2-2; unclear D gene. The CDR3 consists of 14 residues. Germline CDR1 is MNHNY and CDR2 is SVGAGI (reference sequence). The germline V and J ends were trimmed by 2 bases and 5 bases, with 9 bases remaining between them.

This clone was found once. J is TRBJ2-7 and V is TRBV29-1; D perhaps matches TRBD2 (7 bases). The CDR3 consists of 13 residues. In germline, CDR1 is SQVTM, CDR2 ANQGSEA. V was pared by 3 bases and J by 6 bases, with 15 bases between. The CDR3 DNA reads as TGCAGCGTTGATTACAGGGAGGGATCCGAGCAGTACTTC. This encodes CSVDYREGSEQYF.

The chain has TRBV5-1 and TRBJ1-6, with 9 nucleotides matching TRBD1. V gave up 6 bases and J gave up 10 bases; unmatched junction bases: 14. Germline V gene lookup returns CDR1 SGHRS and CDR2 YFSETQ. The CDR3 totals 16 residues. The CDR3 DNA reads as TGCGCCAGCACGGGTGGTTCGGGACAGGGTTACTCACCCCTCCACTTT. Residues: CASTGGSGQGYSPLHF.

The chain uses TRBV5-4 and TRBJ1-2; 7 bases are a match to TRBD1. V lost 3 bases and J lost 4; bases outside the gene matches: 9. The germline gives CDR1 SGHNT, CDR2 YYREEE (reference sequence). CDR3 length: 15 residues. The CDR3 bases are TGTGCCAGCAGCTCATCCCAGGGGGGGCCCTATGGCTACACCTTC. Amino acids: CASSSSQGGPYGYTF.

The rearrangement joins TRBV5-1 to TRBJ2-2, with 9 bases aligning to TRBD2. Trimming took 1 base from V and 0 from J; bases not matched to a gene: 4. This CDR3 is built from 17 residues. In germline, CDR1 is SGHRS, CDR2 YFSETQ. This CDR3 reads CASSLYSGGPNTGELFF. CDR3 coding DNA: TGCGCCAGCAGCTTGTATAGCGGGGGACCGAACACCGGGGAGCTGTTTTTT.

This chain links TRBV30 with TRBJ1-5; D gene unclear. Between the trimmed V and J ends, which lost 2 bases and 6 bases, there was a span of 11 bases. The germline CDR1 and CDR2 sequences are GTSNPN and SVGIG (reference sequence). CDR3 length: 13 residues. Here the CDR3 reads CAWSSAARQPQHF. The CDR3 DNA is TGTGCCTGGAGTAGTGCGGCACGTCAGCCCCAGCATTTT.

This clone has more than one count but fewer than ten. The rearrangement links TRBV2 to TRBJ1-3, with D possibly TRBD1 on 5 matching bases. V was cut by 10 bases and J by 0 bases, with 10 bases left in between. CDR1 and CDR2 (germline): SNHLY, FYNNEI. The CDR3 runs 13 residues. In nucleotides, the CDR3 is TGTGCCAACTTGGGACTCTCTGGAAACACCATATATTTT. Its protein product is CANLGLSGNTIYF.

This chain links TRBV7-2 with TRBJ1-5; no definite D call. From germline, CDR1 is SGHTA and CDR2 FQGNSA. The CDR3 is made up of 14 amino acids. Trimming left V 1 base short and J 0 bases short, with 4 bases between. CDR3 loop: CASSLGRSNQPQHF. In nucleotides, the CDR3 is TGTGCCAGCAGCTTAGGTCGTAGCAATCAGCCCCAGCATTTT.

The gene calls are TRBV9 and TRBJ2-7; TRBD2 matches 14 bases. The V segment lost 3 bases and the J segment 6 bases; nucleotides outside the gene matches: 14. The length of the CDR3 is 18 residues. Germline CDR1 SGDLS, CDR2 YYNGEE. CDR3 sequence: CASSASGSGLAGESEQYF. The CDR3 nucleotides read TGTGCCAGCAGCGCCTCCGGGTCGGGACTAGCGGGGGAATCCGAGCAGTACTTC.